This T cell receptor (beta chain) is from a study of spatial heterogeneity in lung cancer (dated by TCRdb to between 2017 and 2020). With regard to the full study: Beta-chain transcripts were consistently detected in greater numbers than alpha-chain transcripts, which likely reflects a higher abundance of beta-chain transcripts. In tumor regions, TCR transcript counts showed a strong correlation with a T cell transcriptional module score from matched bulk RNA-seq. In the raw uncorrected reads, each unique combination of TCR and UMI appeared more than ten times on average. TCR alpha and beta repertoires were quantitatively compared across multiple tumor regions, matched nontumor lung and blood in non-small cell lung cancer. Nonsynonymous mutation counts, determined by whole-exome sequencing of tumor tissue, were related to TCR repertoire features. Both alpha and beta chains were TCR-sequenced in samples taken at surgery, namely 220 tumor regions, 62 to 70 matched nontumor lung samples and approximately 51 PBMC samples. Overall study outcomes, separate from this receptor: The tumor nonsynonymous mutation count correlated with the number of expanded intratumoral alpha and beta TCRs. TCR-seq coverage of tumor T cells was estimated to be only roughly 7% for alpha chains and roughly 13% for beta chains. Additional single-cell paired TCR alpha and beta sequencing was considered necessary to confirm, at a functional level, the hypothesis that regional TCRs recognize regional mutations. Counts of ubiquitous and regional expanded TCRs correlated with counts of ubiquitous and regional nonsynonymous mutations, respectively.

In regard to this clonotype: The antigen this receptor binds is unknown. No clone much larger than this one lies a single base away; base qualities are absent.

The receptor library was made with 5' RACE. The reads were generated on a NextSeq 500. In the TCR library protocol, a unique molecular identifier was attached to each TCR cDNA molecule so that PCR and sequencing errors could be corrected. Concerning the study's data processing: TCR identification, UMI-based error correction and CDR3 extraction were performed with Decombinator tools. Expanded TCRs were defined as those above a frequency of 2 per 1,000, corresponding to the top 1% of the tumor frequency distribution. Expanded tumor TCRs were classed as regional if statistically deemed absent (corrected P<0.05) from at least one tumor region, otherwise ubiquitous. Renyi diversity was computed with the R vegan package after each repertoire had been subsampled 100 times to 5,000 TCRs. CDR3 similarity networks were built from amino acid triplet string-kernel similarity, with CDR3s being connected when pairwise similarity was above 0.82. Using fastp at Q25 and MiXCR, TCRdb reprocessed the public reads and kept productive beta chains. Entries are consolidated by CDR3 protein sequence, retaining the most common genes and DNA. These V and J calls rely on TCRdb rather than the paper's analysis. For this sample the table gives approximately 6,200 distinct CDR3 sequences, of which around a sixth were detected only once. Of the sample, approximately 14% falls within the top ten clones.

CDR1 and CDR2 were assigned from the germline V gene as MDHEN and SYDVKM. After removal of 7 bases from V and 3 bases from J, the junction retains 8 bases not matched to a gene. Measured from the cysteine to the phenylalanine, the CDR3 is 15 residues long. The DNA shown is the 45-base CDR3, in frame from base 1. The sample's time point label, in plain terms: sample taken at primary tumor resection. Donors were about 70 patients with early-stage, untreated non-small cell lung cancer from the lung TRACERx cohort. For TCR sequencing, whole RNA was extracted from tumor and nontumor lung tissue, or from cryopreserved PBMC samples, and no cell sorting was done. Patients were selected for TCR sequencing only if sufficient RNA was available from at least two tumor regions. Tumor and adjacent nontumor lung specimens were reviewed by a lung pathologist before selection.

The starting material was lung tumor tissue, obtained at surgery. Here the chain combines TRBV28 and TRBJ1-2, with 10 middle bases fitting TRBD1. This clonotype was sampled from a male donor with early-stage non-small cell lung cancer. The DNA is TGTGCCAGCACCCCCGCCGGGACAGGGGACTATGGCTACACCTTC. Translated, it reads CASTPAGTGDYGYTF.